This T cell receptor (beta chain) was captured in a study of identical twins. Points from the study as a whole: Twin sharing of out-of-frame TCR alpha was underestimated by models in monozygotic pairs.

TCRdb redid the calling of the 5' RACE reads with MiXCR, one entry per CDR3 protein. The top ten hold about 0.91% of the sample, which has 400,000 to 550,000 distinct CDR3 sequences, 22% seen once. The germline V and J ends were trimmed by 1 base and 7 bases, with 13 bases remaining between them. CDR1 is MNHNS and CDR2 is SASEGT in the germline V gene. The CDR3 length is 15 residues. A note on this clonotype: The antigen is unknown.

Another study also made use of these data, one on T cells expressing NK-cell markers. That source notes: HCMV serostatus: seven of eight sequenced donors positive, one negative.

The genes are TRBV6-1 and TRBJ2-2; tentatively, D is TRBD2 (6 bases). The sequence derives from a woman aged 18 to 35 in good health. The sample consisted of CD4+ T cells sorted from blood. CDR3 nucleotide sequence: TGTGCCAGCAGTGAAGTCCCCCGGGGGTTCGGGGAGCTGTTTTTT. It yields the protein CASSEVPRGFGELFF.